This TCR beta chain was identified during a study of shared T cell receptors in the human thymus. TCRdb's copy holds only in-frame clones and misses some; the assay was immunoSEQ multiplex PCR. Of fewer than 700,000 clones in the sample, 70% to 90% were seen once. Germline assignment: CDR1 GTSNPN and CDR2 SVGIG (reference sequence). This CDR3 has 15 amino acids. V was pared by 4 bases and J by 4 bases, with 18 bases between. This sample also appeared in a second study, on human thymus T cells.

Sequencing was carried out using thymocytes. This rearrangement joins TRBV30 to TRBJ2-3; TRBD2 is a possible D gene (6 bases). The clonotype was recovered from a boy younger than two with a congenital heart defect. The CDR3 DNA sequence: TGTGCCTGGATGATCCTACGGGAGTGGGCAGATACGCAGTATTTT. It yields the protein CAWMILREWADTQYF.